The 25 T cell receptor beta chains below were found in one sample sequenced in a study of PD-1 blockade in classical Hodgkin lymphoma. The sample's time point: cycle 4 day 1 (C4D1), after five to seven weeks of nivolumab. Autologous stem cell transplantation was followed by relapse in every patient, and brentuximab vedotin exposure varied. From thawed PBMCs, CD4+ T cells were purified using magnetic negative selection. The repertoire was sequenced with immunoSEQ multiplex PCR; TCRdb's copy has only in-frame clones and lacks some. The table records just under 6,500 clones, roughly 86% of them present only once. Sequencing was performed on CD4+ T cells from blood, taken before the fourth cycle of nivolumab. These receptors came from a human donor with classical Hodgkin lymphoma.

The chain carries TRBV5-1 and TRBJ1-1; possible D gene TRBD1, 5 bases. Per the germline V gene, CDR1 is SGHRS and CDR2 is YFSETQ. This CDR3 contains 13 residues. Trimming took off 2 bases at V and 3 bases at J, with 8 bases between the two ends. The CDR3 region is CASSFQGDTEAFF. DNA for the CDR3: TGCGCCAGCAGCTTCCAGGGCGACACTGAAGCTTTCTTT.

The V gene is TRBV29-1, the J gene TRBJ1-4, with D unclear. V was cut by 6 bases and J by 2 bases, with 10 bases left in between. The CDR3 runs to 13 residues. Germline V gives CDR1 SQVTM, CDR2 ANQGSEA. The CDR3 region has the DNA TGCAGCGTCCCGGTGGGCACTAATGAAAAACTGTTTTTT. It codes for CSVPVGTNEKLFF.

This clone was counted once. This chain uses TRBV6-5 with TRBJ1-5; 7 bases fit TRBD1. J gave up 2 bases and V 4 bases, and 8 bases lay outside the gene matches. The CDR3 contains 16 residues. Germline V lookup: CDR1 MNHEY, CDR2 SVGAGI. CDR3 DNA: TGTGCCAGCAGTTCGCTGACAGGGCGACGCAATCAGCCCCAGCATTTT. It specifies CASSSLTGRRNQPQHF.

The chain employs TRBV11-1 and TRBJ2-7, with D possibly TRBD2 on 6 matching bases. The CDR3 length is 13 residues. Trimming cost V 6 bases and J 2 bases, with 11 bases left between them. Germline values: CDR1 SGHAT, CDR2 FQDESV (reference sequence). The CDR3 sequence: CASRSGPTYEQYF. The CDR3 coding sequence is TGTGCCAGCAGAAGCGGGCCGACCTACGAGCAGTACTTC.

This rearrangement joins TRBV6-1 to TRBJ2-7, with D unclear. V was pared by 6 bases and J by 7 bases, with 13 bases between. The CDR3 covers 12 residues. The germline V gene encodes CDR1 MNHNS and CDR2 SASEGT. CDR3 nucleotide sequence: TGTGCCAGCAGCGTACAAAGCTTGGAGCAGTACTTC. Translating gives CASSVQSLEQYF.

The count of this clone is one. This chain uses TRBV2 with TRBJ2-2; no firm D call. CDR1 and CDR2 from the germline V gene are SNHLY and FYNNEI. V was pared by 6 bases and J by 4 bases, with 12 bases between. There are 14 residues in the CDR3. CDR3 residues: CASRLSGFTGELFF. The CDR3 nucleotides read TGTGCCAGCAGATTATCCGGATTCACCGGGGAGCTGTTTTTT.

The rearrangement links TRBV7-9 to TRBJ1-1; D is unclear. The CDR3 loop spans 14 amino acids. Trimming took off 1 base at V and 7 bases at J, with 13 bases between the two ends. CDR1 and CDR2 (germline): SEHNR, FQNEAQ (reference sequence). CDR3 DNA sequence: TGTGCCAGCAGCTTAGGAGAGGGAGGCGGTGAAGCTTTCTTT. Translated: CASSLGEGGGEAFF.

This clone was recorded only once. The chain uses TRBV30 and TRBJ2-7; tentatively, D is TRBD1 (6 bases). The CDR3 sequence is 13 residues long. Germline-derived CDR1 and CDR2 are GTSNPN and SVGIG (reference sequence). The V end was cut by 8 bases, the J end by 5 bases, with 19 bases between. CDR3 sequence: CATQGLFPDEQYF. CDR3 sequence (DNA): TGTGCCACCCAGGGGCTTTTTCCCGACGAGCAGTACTTC.

V gene TRBV5-4 combines with J gene TRBJ1-1; the D is unclear. V lost 0 bases and J lost 7, with 10 bases in between. The CDR3 contains 13 residues. Germline-derived CDR1 and CDR2 are SGHNT and YYREEE (reference sequence). The CDR3 reads CASSLVAGYEAFF. CDR3 bases: TGTGCCAGCAGCTTGGTGGCCGGGTATGAAGCTTTCTTT.

This rearrangement joins TRBV19 to TRBJ2-5; D unresolved. CDR3 size: 13 residues. CDR1 and CDR2 from the germline V gene are LNHDA and SQIVND (reference sequence). V lost 5 bases and J lost 11, with 18 bases in between. CDR3: CASSPLPYGQQYF. CDR3 sequence (DNA): TGTGCCAGTAGTCCCCTACCCTACGGTCAGCAGTACTTC.

The rearrangement joins TRBV10-3 to TRBJ2-5; 12 bases are shared with TRBD2. After removal of 5 bases from V and 4 bases from J, the junction contained 2 bases not matched to a gene. This CDR3 region has 14 residues. The germline CDR1 and CDR2 sequences are ENHRY and SYGVKD. As DNA, the CDR3 is TGTGCCATCAGTCCTAGCGGGAGGGGAGAGACCCAGTACTTC. It specifies CAISPSGRGETQYF.

The chain carries TRBV18 and TRBJ2-2; 11 positions agree with TRBD2. Germline V gene lookup returns CDR1 KGHSH and CDR2 LQKENI. V trimming: 3 bases; J trimming: 0 bases; junction bases outside the gene matches: 12. The CDR3 extends over 20 amino acids. CDR3 amino acids: CASSPSAGLAGGPNTGELFF. CDR3 DNA sequence: TGTGCCAGCTCACCTTCTGCGGGGCTAGCGGGAGGTCCGAACACCGGGGAGCTGTTTTTT.

V is TRBV27 and J is TRBJ2-7; D is unresolved. Trimming removed 5 bases from V and 0 bases from J, with 8 bases in between. The CDR3 is 13 amino acids. The V gene's germline CDR1 is MNHEY and CDR2 SMNVEV (reference sequence). The CDR3 coding sequence is TGTGCCAGCAGTCTGACTCCCTCCTACGAGCAGTACTTC. It encodes CASSLTPSYEQYF.

The chain uses TRBV9 and TRBJ2-1, with 7 bases matching TRBD1. The CDR3 runs to 15 residues. CDR1 and CDR2 from the germline V gene are SGDLS and YYNGEE. The V gene end was trimmed by 4 bases and the J gene end by 0 bases; junction bases not matched to a gene: 4. This CDR3 is CASSPTGDSYNEQFF. CDR3 DNA sequence: TGTGCCAGCAGCCCTACAGGGGACTCCTACAATGAGCAGTTCTTC.

This clone was counted between two and nine times. This chain links TRBV4-2 with TRBJ1-2, with 8 bases that match TRBD1. Germline-derived CDR1 and CDR2 are LGHNA and YNFKEQ. The V and J ends lost 4 bases and 0 bases, in that order; junction bases with no gene match: 4. The CDR3 extends over 15 amino acids. CDR3 DNA sequence: TGTGCCAGCAGCCCGCAGGGGGCGGCTAACTATGGCTACACCTTC. The encoded protein is CASSPQGAANYGYTF.

The V gene is TRBV7-8, the J gene TRBJ2-1; 10 bases fit TRBD2. The V segment lost 1 base and the J segment 4 bases; nucleotides outside the gene matches: 7. CDR1 and CDR2 (germline): SGHVS, FQNEAQ. The CDR3 loop spans 17 amino acids. CDR3 bases: TGTGCCAGCAGCTTAGGGTCTAGCGGGAGTGTTTACAATGAGCAGTTCTTC. Amino acids: CASSLGSSGSVYNEQFF.

This rearrangement joins TRBV9 to TRBJ1-3, with TRBD1 matching 7 bases. This CDR3 is 17 amino acids long. Germline V gene sequence: CDR1 SGDLS, CDR2 YYNGEE. Unmatched junction bases numbered 10, after V lost 2 bases and J lost 2 bases. Written as DNA, the CDR3 is TGTGCCAGCAGCGTCCATCAAGACAGGGCAACTGGAAACACCATATATTTT. Its protein is CASSVHQDRATGNTIYF.

The table lists this clone with a count of one. The J gene is TRBJ2-7, the V gene TRBV5-8; no firm D call. Germline V gene data show CDR1 as SGHTS and CDR2 as YDEGEE. Deletions cut 7 bases from V and 5 bases from J, with 10 bases between. The CDR3 extends over 11 amino acids. The CDR3 sequence: CASSRFHEQYF. The DNA for the CDR3 is TGTGCCAGCTCGAGATTCCACGAGCAGTACTTC.

This sequence joins TRBV28 and TRBJ1-1, with D unresolved. Trimming took off 7 bases at V and 0 bases at J, with 12 bases between the two ends. Germline values: CDR1 MDHEN, CDR2 SYDVKM. The CDR3 totals 14 residues. The CDR3 spells CASTVLRLNTEAFF. The CDR3 nucleotides read TGTGCCAGCACTGTCCTACGACTGAACACTGAAGCTTTCTTT.

The chain has TRBV4-2 and TRBJ1-1; D is perhaps TRBD1 (5 bases). CDR3 length: 17 residues. Per the germline V gene, CDR1 is LGHNA and CDR2 is YNFKEQ. The V and J ends lost 5 bases and 3 bases respectively, with 22 bases between them. The DNA for the CDR3 is TGTGCCAGCAGCAAAGGGGCTAGGGCCGGGGCGGACACTGAAGCTTTCTTT. This translates into CASSKGARAGADTEAFF.

The CDR3: CAWSPGQATNEKLFF. The CDR3 region has the DNA TGTGCCTGGAGCCCCGGACAGGCAACTAATGAAAAACTGTTTTTT. J is TRBJ1-4 and V is TRBV30; TRBD1 agrees at 7 bases. Germline values: CDR1 GTSNPN, CDR2 SVGIG (reference sequence). This CDR3 spans 15 amino acids. Trimming at V came to 3 bases and at J to 0 bases, leaving 4 bases not matched to a gene.

The V gene is TRBV9, the J gene TRBJ2-2, with D perhaps given as TRBD1 or TRBD2 (6 bases each). Germline CDR1 reads SGDLS; CDR2 reads YYNGEE. Trimming removed 0 bases at V and 4 bases at J, with 10 bases between. The CDR3 extends over 15 amino acids. The CDR3 region is CASSVAGARTGELFF. The CDR3, as DNA: TGTGCCAGCAGCGTAGCGGGGGCGCGCACCGGGGAGCTGTTTTTT.

This chain links TRBV6-1 with TRBJ1-2; 8 positions match TRBD1. Germline-derived CDR1 and CDR2 are MNHNS and SASEGT. Trimming took 4 bases from V and 6 from J; bases not matched to a gene: 4. The CDR3 has 13 residues. Written as DNA, the CDR3 is TGTGCCAGCAGTGTCGACAGGGGAGATGGCTACACCTTC. This gives the protein CASSVDRGDGYTF.

The rearrangement uses TRBV29-1 and TRBJ1-1; 8 nucleotides line up with TRBD1. Losses at the gene ends were 7 bases for V and 1 base for J; bases not matched to a gene: 5. The CDR3 extends over 13 amino acids. CDR1 and CDR2 (germline): SQVTM, ANQGSEA. As DNA, the CDR3 is TGCAGCGGCGGGACAGGACAGAACACTGAAGCTTTCTTT. This codes for CSGGTGQNTEAFF. The complete variable domain, with remaining parts taken from reference TRBV29-1 and TRBJ1-1, reads SAVISQKPSRDICQRGTSLTIQCQVDSQVTMMFWYRQQPGQSLTLIATANQGSEATYESGFVIDKFPISRPNLTFSTLTVSNMSPEDSSIYLCSGGTGQNTEAFFGQGTRLTVV.

V is TRBV9 and J is TRBJ1-1; D gene uncertain. V dropped 3 bases and J dropped 0 bases, with 6 bases sitting between them. The length of the CDR3 is 13 residues. Per germline, CDR1 SGDLS and CDR2 YYNGEE. CDR3 sequence: CASSGNLNTEAFF. The CDR3 DNA sequence: TGTGCCAGCAGCGGAAATTTGAACACTGAAGCTTTCTTT.